These 19 T cell receptor beta chains were sequenced from one sample in a study of graft-versus-host responses after intestinal transplantation. Intraepithelial lymphocytes and lamina propria lymphocytes were released through processing of graft tissue. Repertoires were generated with immunoSEQ multiplex PCR, while TCRdb's copy carries only in-frame clones and drops some. The repertoire includes nearly 30,000 clones, 80% to 85% of them detected once, and approximately 3% sits in the top ten. The specimen was ileum tissue, collected 98 days after intestinal transplantation. The source of these receptors is a human patient who received an intestinal transplant, so some T cells may come from the graft donor.

J is TRBJ2-1 and V is TRBV5-4; D is perhaps TRBD2 (7 bases). CDR3 length equals 16 residues. Trimming removed 4 bases from V and 0 bases from J, with 14 bases in between. In germline, CDR1 is SGHNT, CDR2 YYREEE (reference sequence). Here the CDR3 reads CASSLGGLSSYNEQFF. The DNA for the CDR3 is TGTGCCAGCAGCCTAGGGGGACTAAGCTCCTACAATGAGCAGTTCTTC.

This clone was seen only a few times. This chain uses TRBV19 with TRBJ1-2; D ambiguous. Germline V lookup: CDR1 LNHDA, CDR2 SQIVND (reference sequence). V lost 5 bases, J lost 8 bases, and 12 bases lay in between. The CDR3 has 12 residues. CDR3 DNA sequence: TGTGCCAGTAGTCCCCGTAAGGGCGGCTACACCTTC. Its protein is CASSPRKGGYTF.

The V call is TRBV5-1, the J call TRBJ2-6; D ambiguous. CDR3 length: 15 residues. The germline V gene has CDR1 SGHRS and CDR2 YFSETQ. The V gene lost 0 bases and the J gene lost 0 bases, with 4 bases spanning the gap. CDR3 loop: CASSLESSGANVLTF. CDR3 in DNA: TGCGCCAGCAGCTTGGAATCCTCTGGGGCCAACGTCCTGACTTTC. Variable domain in full (rest from reference TRBV5-1 and TRBJ2-6): KAGVTQTPRYLIKTRGQQVTLSCSPISGHRSVSWYQQTPGQGLQFLFEYFSETQRNKGNFPGRFSGRQFSNSRSEMNVSTLELGDSALYLCASSLESSGANVLTFGAGSRLTVL.

This chain uses TRBV2 with TRBJ2-5; D is possibly TRBD2 (6 bases). V was clipped by 4 bases and J by 0 bases, with 12 bases between them. The CDR3 has 15 residues. The V gene's germline CDR1 is SNHLY and CDR2 FYNNEI. The CDR3 nucleotides are TGTGCCAGCAGTGTGAGCGGAGGGAACCAAGAGACCCAGTACTTC. As protein: CASSVSGGNQETQYF.

The chain has TRBV11-2 and TRBJ2-1; tentative D call: TRBD1 (5 bases). Trimming pared 6 bases from V and 3 bases from J, leaving 15 bases between. The CDR3 sequence is 15 residues long. Germline loops: CDR1 SGHAT, CDR2 FQNNGV. Written as DNA, the CDR3 is TGTGCCAGCAGGGGATCAGGTCAGGGCTACAATGAGCAGTTCTTC. The encoded protein is CASRGSGQGYNEQFF.

V usage is TRBV28 and J usage is TRBJ2-6; D may be TRBD1 (5 bases). The CDR3 length is 13 residues. V was clipped by 11 bases and J by 5 bases, with 13 bases between them. Per germline, CDR1 MDHEN and CDR2 SYDVKM. For the CDR3, the DNA is TGTGCCGCAGGGCCTGCTTGGGCCAACGTCCTGACTTTC. It translates to CAAGPAWANVLTF. Using reference TRBV28 and TRBJ2-6 for the parts outside the CDR3, the full variable domain is DVKVTQSSRYLVKRTGEKVFLECVQDMDHENMFWYRQDPGLGLRLIYFSYDVKMKEKGDIPEGYSVSREKKERFSLILESASTNQTSMYLCAAGPAWANVLTFGAGSRLTVL.

The rearrangement joins TRBV7-7 to TRBJ2-1; a possible D gene is TRBD1 (5 bases). Germline V gene sequence: CDR1 SSHAT, CDR2 FNYEAQ (reference sequence). This CDR3 comprises 13 residues. With 3 bases removed from V and 5 bases from J, the gap between germline ends came to 8 bases. The CDR3 loop reads CASSLGLDNEQFF. For the CDR3, the DNA is TGTGCCAGCAGCTTGGGGCTCGACAATGAGCAGTTCTTC.

The chain couples TRBV6-6 to TRBJ2-7; D gene unclear. Trimming removed 1 base at V and 2 bases at J, with 9 bases between. The V gene's germline CDR1 is MNHNY and CDR2 SVGAGI (reference sequence). The length of the CDR3 is 14 residues. CDR3 in amino acids: CASSYLPTAYEQYF. The CDR3 nucleotides read TGTGCCAGCAGTTACTTGCCTACGGCCTACGAGCAGTACTTC.

The chain uses TRBV5-8 and TRBJ1-2; D gene ambiguous. Germline-derived CDR1 and CDR2 are SGHTS and YDEGEE. Trimming took 2 bases from V and 0 from J, leaving 5 bases between them. The CDR3 spans 13 residues. Here the CDR3 reads CASSLRANYGYTF. CDR3 sequence (DNA): TGTGCCAGCAGCTTAAGGGCTAACTATGGCTACACCTTC.

V gene TRBV7-6 combines with J gene TRBJ1-3; tentative D call: TRBD1 (6 bases). Germline CDR1 reads SGHVS; CDR2 reads FNYEAQ. Deletions cut 5 bases from V and 4 bases from J, with 15 bases between. The CDR3 has 15 residues. The CDR3 DNA is TGTGCCAGCAGCCGGGGGGCCCCCATCGGAAACACCATATATTTT. Translated: CASSRGAPIGNTIYF.

V usage is TRBV5-1 and J usage is TRBJ2-7; 14 nucleotides line up with TRBD2. The germline gives CDR1 SGHRS, CDR2 YFSETQ. The CDR3 consists of 14 residues. Trimming at V came to 7 bases and at J to 3 bases, leaving 3 bases not matched to a gene. This CDR3 reads CASSTSGGDYEQYF. The CDR3 region has the DNA TGCGCCAGCTCGACTAGCGGGGGGGACTACGAGCAGTACTTC.

The V and J genes are TRBV6-1 and TRBJ2-5; 9 bases match TRBD1. With V trimmed by 3 bases and J by 2 bases, 1 base remained unmatched. CDR1 and CDR2 from the germline V gene are MNHNS and SASEGT. This CDR3 has 14 amino acids. CDR3 nucleotides: TGTGCCAGCAGTGACGGGACAGGGCAAGAGACCCAGTACTTC. This encodes CASSDGTGQETQYF.

V gene TRBV20-1 combines with J gene TRBJ1-1; unclear D gene. The CDR3 contains 11 residues. Germline V gives CDR1 DFQATT, CDR2 SNEGSKA (reference sequence). The V end lost 0 bases, the J end lost 8 bases, and 7 bases lay between the germline ends. DNA of the CDR3: TGCAGTGCTAGAGATCCGCCGGAAGCTTTCTTT. It specifies CSARDPPEAFF.

The V call is TRBV6-1, the J call TRBJ2-7; D is unclear. V was cut by 2 bases and J by 4 bases, with 6 bases left in between. CDR1 and CDR2 (germline): MNHNS, SASEGT. This CDR3 region has 12 residues. This CDR3 is CASSEISYEQYF. The DNA for the CDR3 is TGTGCCAGCAGTGAAATTTCGTACGAGCAGTACTTC.

The CDR3: CASSYFPHPDGGIQYF. In DNA form, the CDR3 reads TGTGCCAGCAGTTACTTCCCACACCCCGACGGAGGCATTCAGTACTTC. V gene TRBV6-5 combines with J gene TRBJ2-4; weak D call: TRBD2 (5 bases). Trimming pared 1 base from V and 9 bases from J, leaving 19 bases between. The CDR3 totals 16 residues. CDR1 MNHEY and CDR2 SVGAGI come from the germline V gene.

This chain joins TRBV28 and TRBJ1-2; D not certain. There are 14 residues in the CDR3. The V end was cut by 8 bases, the J end by 4 bases, with 17 bases between. Germline lookup yields CDR1 MDHEN and CDR2 SYDVKM. The CDR3 reads CASLAPTEGYGYTF. In DNA form, the CDR3 reads TGTGCCAGCTTAGCCCCAACTGAGGGCTATGGCTACACCTTC.

This clone rates as medium-sized. This CDR3 reads CASSARGGNTEAFF. In DNA, the CDR3 is TGTGCCAGCAGTGCAAGGGGGGGGAACACTGAAGCTTTCTTT. The rearrangement uses TRBV2 and TRBJ1-1; D perhaps matches TRBD1 (6 bases). CDR1 is SNHLY, CDR2 FYNNEI, per germline. Trimming removed 4 bases from V and 1 base from J, with 10 bases in between. The CDR3 extends over 14 amino acids.

The chain recombines TRBV6-5 with TRBJ1-1; D call uncertain. The CDR3 length is 16 residues. The V end lost 2 bases, the J end lost 1 base, and 14 bases lay between the germline ends. Germline-derived CDR1 and CDR2 are MNHEY and SVGAGI. CDR3 protein: CASSYRVIGTNTEAFF. CDR3 in DNA: TGTGCCAGCAGTTACAGGGTAATCGGTACGAACACTGAAGCTTTCTTT.

V is TRBV7-2 and J is TRBJ2-1; D is tentatively TRBD1 or TRBD2 (5 bases each). Looked up from germline, CDR1 is SGHTA and CDR2 is FQGNSA. This CDR3 is built from 16 residues. V lost 5 bases, J lost 0 bases, and 14 bases lay in between. The CDR3 reads CASSPGPPSSYNEQFF. The CDR3 bases are TGTGCCAGCAGCCCGGGACCGCCGAGCTCCTACAATGAGCAGTTCTTC.